The text below deals with one TCR beta chain. This sample is drawn from a study of T cell responses to AZD1222 COVID-19 vaccine. The data were produced by immunoSEQ multiplex PCR, yet TCRdb's version contains in-frame clones alone and is incomplete. The sample lists around 130,000 clones, more than 85% occurring once. The length of the CDR3 is 14 residues. V lost 8 bases and J lost 0, with 10 bases in between. Germline lookup yields CDR1 SEHNR and CDR2 FQNEAQ (reference sequence). The origin of this receptor is an adult who received the AZD1222 COVID-19 vaccine. Sequenced here: peripheral blood, sampled 28 days after the second AZD1222 dose. The V gene is TRBV7-9, the J gene TRBJ1-4; D remains unclear. Here the CDR3 DNA reads TGTGCCAGCGGCACCTATGCAACTAATGAAAAACTGTTTTTT. This sequence encodes CASGTYATNEKLFF. The full variable domain, in which reference TRBV7-9 and TRBJ1-4 provide the parts outside the CDR3, is DTGVSQNPRHKITKRGQNVTFRCDPISEHNRLYWYRQTLGQGPEFLTYFQNEAQLEKSRLLSDRFSAERPKGSFSTLEIQRTEQGDSAMYLCASGTYATNEKLFFGSGTQLSVL.